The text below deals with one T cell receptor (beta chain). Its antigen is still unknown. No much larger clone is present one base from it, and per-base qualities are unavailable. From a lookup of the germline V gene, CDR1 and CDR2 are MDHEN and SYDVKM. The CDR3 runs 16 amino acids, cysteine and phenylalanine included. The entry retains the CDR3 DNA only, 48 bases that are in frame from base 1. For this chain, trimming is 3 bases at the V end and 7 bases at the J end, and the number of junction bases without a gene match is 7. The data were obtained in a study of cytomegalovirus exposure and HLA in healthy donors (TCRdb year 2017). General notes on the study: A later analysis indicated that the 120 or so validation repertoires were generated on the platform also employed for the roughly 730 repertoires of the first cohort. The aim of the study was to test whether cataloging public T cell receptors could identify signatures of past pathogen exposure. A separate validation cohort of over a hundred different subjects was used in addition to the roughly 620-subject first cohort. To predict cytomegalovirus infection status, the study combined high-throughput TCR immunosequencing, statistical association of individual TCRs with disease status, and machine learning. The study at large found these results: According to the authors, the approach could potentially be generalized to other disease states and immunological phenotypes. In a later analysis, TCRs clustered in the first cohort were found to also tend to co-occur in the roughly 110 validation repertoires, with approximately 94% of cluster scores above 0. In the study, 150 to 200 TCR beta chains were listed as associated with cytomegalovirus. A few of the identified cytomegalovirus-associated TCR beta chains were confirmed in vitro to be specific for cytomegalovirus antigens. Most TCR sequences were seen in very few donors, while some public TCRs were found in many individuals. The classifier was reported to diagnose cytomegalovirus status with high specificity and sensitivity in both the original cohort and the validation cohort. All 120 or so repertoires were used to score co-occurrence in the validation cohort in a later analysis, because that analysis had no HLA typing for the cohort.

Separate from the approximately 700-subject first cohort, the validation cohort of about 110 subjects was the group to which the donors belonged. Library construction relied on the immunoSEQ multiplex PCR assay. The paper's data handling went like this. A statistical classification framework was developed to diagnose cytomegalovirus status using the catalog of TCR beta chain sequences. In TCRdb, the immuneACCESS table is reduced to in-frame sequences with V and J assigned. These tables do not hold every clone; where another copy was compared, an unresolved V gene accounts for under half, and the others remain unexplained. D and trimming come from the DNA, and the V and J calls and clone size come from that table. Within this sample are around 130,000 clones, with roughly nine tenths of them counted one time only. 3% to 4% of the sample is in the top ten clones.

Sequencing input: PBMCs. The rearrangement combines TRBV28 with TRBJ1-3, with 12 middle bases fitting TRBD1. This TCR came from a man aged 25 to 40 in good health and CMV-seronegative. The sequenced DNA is TGTGCCAGCAGTTTTCGAGGGACAGGGGGCAGGAACACCATATATTTT. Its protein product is CASSFRGTGGRNTIYF.